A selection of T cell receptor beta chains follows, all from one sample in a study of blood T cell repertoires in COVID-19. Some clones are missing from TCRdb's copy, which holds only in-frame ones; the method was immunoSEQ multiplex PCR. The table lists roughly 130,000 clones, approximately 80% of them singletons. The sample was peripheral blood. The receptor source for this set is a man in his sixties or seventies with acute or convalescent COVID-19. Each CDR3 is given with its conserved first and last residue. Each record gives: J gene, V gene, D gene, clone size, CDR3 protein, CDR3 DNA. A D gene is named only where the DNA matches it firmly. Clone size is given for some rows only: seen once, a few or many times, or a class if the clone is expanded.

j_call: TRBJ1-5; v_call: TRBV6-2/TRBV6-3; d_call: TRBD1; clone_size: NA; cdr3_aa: CASSPPGQITHF; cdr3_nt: TGTGCCAGCAGCCCCCCGGGACAGATCACGCATTTT
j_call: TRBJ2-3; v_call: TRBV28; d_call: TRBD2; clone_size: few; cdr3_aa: CASIPQSGGVSDTQYF; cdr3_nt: TGTGCCAGCATCCCCCAGAGCGGGGGGGTGTCAGATACGCAGTATTTT
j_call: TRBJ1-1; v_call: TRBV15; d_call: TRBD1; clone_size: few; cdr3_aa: CATSRDPGGSWNTEAFF; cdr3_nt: TGTGCCACCAGCAGAGATCCAGGGGGGTCATGGAACACTGAAGCTTTCTTT
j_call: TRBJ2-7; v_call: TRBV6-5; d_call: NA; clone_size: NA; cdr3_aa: CASSLLGGFYEQYF; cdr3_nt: TGTGCCAGCAGTCTCCTGGGGGGATTCTACGAGCAGTACTTC
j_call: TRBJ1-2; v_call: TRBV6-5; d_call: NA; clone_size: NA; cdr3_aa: CASSRETNYGYTF; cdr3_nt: TGTGCCAGCAGCCGGGAGACCAACTATGGCTACACCTTC
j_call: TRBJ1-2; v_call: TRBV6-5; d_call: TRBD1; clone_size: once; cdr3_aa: CASAILQGAKGYTF; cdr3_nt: TGTGCCAGCGCCATCTTACAGGGGGCTAAGGGCTACACCTTC
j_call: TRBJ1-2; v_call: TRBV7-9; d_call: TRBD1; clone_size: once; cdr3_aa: CASSTKPARGRLLLWGYTF; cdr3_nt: TGTGCCAGCAGCACCAAACCGGCCAGGGGGCGTCTTCTTTTATGGGGCTACACCTTC
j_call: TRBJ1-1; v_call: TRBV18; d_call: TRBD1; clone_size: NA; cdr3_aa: CASSRRRQGGTEAFF; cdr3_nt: TGTGCCAGCTCCCGGAGACGACAGGGTGGGACTGAAGCTTTCTTT
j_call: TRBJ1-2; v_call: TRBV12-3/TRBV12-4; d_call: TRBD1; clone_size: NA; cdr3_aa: CASRASTGAGYTF; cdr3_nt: TGTGCCAGCAGGGCTTCGACAGGGGCAGGCTACACCTTC
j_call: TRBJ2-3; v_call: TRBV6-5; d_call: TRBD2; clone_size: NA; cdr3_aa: CASSPRGDLTDTQYF; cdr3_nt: TGTGCCAGCAGTCCCCGGGGGGACCTCACAGATACGCAGTATTTT
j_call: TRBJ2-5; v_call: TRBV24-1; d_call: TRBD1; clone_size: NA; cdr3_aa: CATSDPGQGQETQYF; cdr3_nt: TGTGCCACCAGTGATCCCGGACAGGGGCAAGAGACCCAGTACTTC
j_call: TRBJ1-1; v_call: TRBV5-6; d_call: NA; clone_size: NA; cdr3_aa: CASSPGVNTEAFF; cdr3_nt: TGTGCCAGCAGCCCGGGAGTGAACACTGAAGCTTTCTTT
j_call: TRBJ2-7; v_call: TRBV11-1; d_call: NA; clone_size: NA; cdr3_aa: CASSPFPLSYEQYF; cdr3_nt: TGTGCCAGCAGCCCCTTCCCTTTGTCCTACGAGCAGTACTTC
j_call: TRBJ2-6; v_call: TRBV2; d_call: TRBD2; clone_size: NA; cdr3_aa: CASKTSGGLNVLTF; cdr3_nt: TGTGCCAGCAAAACTAGCGGAGGCCTCAACGTCCTGACTTTC
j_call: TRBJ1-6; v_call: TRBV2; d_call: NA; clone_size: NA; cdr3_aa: CASSVVEGSPLHF; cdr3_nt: TGTGCCAGCAGTGTGGTGGAGGGTTCACCCCTCCACTTT
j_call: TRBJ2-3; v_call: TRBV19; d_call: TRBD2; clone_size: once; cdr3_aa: CASSTRGLAGGRTLGTQYF; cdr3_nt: TGTGCCAGTAGTACCCGAGGACTAGCGGGGGGGCGTACCCTAGGGACGCAGTATTTT
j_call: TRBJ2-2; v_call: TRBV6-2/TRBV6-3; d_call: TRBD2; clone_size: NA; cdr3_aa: CASSYAGLETGELFF; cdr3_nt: TGTGCCAGCAGTTATGCGGGACTAGAAACCGGGGAGCTGTTTTTT
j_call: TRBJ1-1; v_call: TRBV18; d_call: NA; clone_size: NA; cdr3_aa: CASSPPRRGDDSEAFF; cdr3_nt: TGTGCCAGCTCACCACCTCGACGGGGAGATGATTCTGAAGCTTTCTTT
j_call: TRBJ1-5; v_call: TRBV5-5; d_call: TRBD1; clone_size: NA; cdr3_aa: CASSLGQGDQPQHF; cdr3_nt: TGTGCCAGCAGCTTGGGACAGGGAGATCAGCCCCAGCATTTT
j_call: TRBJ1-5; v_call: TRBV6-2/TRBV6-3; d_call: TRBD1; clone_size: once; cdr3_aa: CASSYGDRGRKPQHF; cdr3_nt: TGTGCCAGCAGTTACGGTGACAGGGGAAGGAAGCCCCAGCATTTT
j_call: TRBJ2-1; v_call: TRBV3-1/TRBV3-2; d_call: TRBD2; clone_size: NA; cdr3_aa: CASSQWGLAGDNEQFF; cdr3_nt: TGTGCCAGCAGCCAATGGGGTCTAGCGGGGGACAATGAGCAGTTCTTC
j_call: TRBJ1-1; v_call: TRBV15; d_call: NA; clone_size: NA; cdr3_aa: CATSRDFRNTEAFF; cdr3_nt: TGTGCCACCAGCAGAGATTTCCGGAACACTGAAGCTTTCTTT
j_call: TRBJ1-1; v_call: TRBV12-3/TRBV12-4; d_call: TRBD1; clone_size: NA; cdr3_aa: CASSLQGAEAFF; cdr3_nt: TGTGCCAGCAGTTTGCAGGGGGCTGAAGCTTTCTTT
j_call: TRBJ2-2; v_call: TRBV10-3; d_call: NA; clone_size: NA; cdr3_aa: CAIRAAGADTGELFF; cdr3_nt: TGTGCCATCAGAGCCGCGGGGGCGGACACCGGGGAGCTGTTTTTT